The present entry profiles one T cell receptor (beta chain) with its context. The repertoire was sequenced with immunoSEQ multiplex PCR; TCRdb's copy has only in-frame clones and lacks some. The sample comprises tens of thousands of clones, around 89% of which are singletons, and 5% to 6.5% rests with the top ten. This sample was taken from a study of blood T cell repertoires in COVID-19. Study at large: Material from acute and convalescent COVID-19 was sourced from the United States, Italy and Spain. From T cells, B-cell-depleted T cells, or PBMCs came the material, which was cDNA or gDNA.

Input material: peripheral blood. This clonotype was sampled from a human donor in a cohort sampled during active COVID-19.

The CDR3 DNA reads TGTGCCAGCAGCCAATGGCCGATGAACACTGAAGCTTTCTTT. Its translation is CASSQWPMNTEAFF. The chain carries TRBV3-1 (or the pseudogene TRBV3-2) and TRBJ1-1; unclear D gene. V lost 2 bases to trimming and J lost 0 bases, with 7 bases between them. Germline V gene sequence: CDR1 LGHDT, CDR2 YNNKEL (reference sequence). The CDR3 length is 14 residues.